This T cell receptor beta chain was identified during a study of T cell responses to AZD1222 COVID-19 vaccine. Clones were sequenced by immunoSEQ multiplex PCR, and TCRdb holds only the in-frame ones, with some missing. This table holds around 100,000 clones, around nine tenths found once. Deletions cut 5 bases from V and 7 bases from J, with 9 bases between. Germline V lookup: CDR1 MDHEN, CDR2 SYDVKM. The CDR3 consists of 11 residues. Of note for this clone: Its antigen is undetermined.

Second-dose schedules of about 4 or about 12 weeks were combined. Findings and limits, study-wide: Close to half of all spike-specific TCRs reportedly target regions of the variants that are unmutated. Spike-specific TCR breadth and depth rose after two AZD1222 doses. Of the AZD1222 recipients, only 5 to 7 were seropositive at baseline.

The specimen was peripheral blood, collected 28 days after the second AZD1222 dose. The sequence came from an adult who received the AZD1222 COVID-19 vaccine. The chain couples TRBV28 to TRBJ2-7, with D unresolved. The CDR3 is CASSLLKEQYF. DNA for the CDR3: TGTGCCAGCAGTCTCCTGAAAGAGCAGTACTTC.